This is a list of T cell receptor beta chains from one sample in a study of cytomegalovirus exposure and HLA in healthy donors. Clones were read by immunoSEQ multiplex PCR, and TCRdb kept only the in-frame ones, dropping some. The table has some 120,000 clones, nearly 90% seen once. Specimen: PBMCs. The receptors were sampled from a woman in her late teens or twenties in good health and CMV-seronegative. Each CDR3 is given with its conserved first and last residue. The order of the fields is CDR3 protein, CDR3 DNA, J gene, clone size, V gene, D gene. The D gene is left open where the match is weak. Not all rows give a size; the values are once, few, many and, for expanded clones, a class.

CSVDSPTGNEQFF,TGCAGCGTTGACTCCCCCACAGGGAATGAGCAGTTCTTC,TRBJ2-1,once,TRBV29-1,-
CASSLRPAPGNEQFF,TGTGCCAGCAGCTTACGCCCAGCGCCTGGCAATGAGCAGTTCTTC,TRBJ2-1,-,TRBV7-2,-
CASSLWETGANVLTF,TGTGCCAGCAGTTTATGGGAGACTGGGGCCAACGTCCTGACTTTC,TRBJ2-6,-,TRBV28,-
CASREDWSNQPQHF,TGTGCCAGCAGGGAAGACTGGAGCAATCAGCCCCAGCATTTT,TRBJ1-5,-,TRBV6-1,-
CASSQAVSSPGPDTQYF,TGTGCCAGCAGCCAAGCGGTATCTAGCCCAGGCCCAGATACGCAGTATTTT,TRBJ2-3,-,TRBV4-2,-
CASSSLFRNTIYF,TGTGCCAGCAGTTCCCTCTTCCGAAACACCATATATTTT,TRBJ1-3,-,TRBV27,-
CASSTLAGSYNEQFF,TGTGCCAGCAGCACCCTAGCGGGTTCCTACAATGAGCAGTTCTTC,TRBJ2-1,-,TRBV4-2,TRBD2
CASTKGGAEKLFF,TGTGCCAGCACCAAGGGAGGCGCTGAAAAACTGTTTTTT,TRBJ1-4,-,TRBV5-6,-
CASSPPDREYGYTF,TGTGCCAGCAGCCCCCCGGACAGGGAGTATGGCTACACCTTC,TRBJ1-2,-,TRBV7-9,TRBD1
CASSLATPTTSGRGKTQYF,TGTGCCAGCAGCTTAGCCACCCCTACGACTAGCGGGAGAGGGAAGACCCAGTACTTC,TRBJ2-5,-,TRBV11-2,TRBD2
CASSRIEGDLWDEQYF,TGTGCCAGCAGTCGGATCGAGGGAGATTTGTGGGACGAGCAGTACTTC,TRBJ2-7,-,TRBV25-1,-
CASNTLYQPQHF,TGTGCCAGCAATACACTATATCAGCCCCAGCATTTT,TRBJ1-5,once,TRBV28,-
CSNSRGPNNEQFF,TGCTCAAACTCTCGGGGTCCCAACAATGAGCAGTTCTTC,TRBJ2-1,-,TRBV6-6,-
CASSPGRSGNTIYF,TGTGCCAGCAGTCCCGGGAGGTCTGGAAACACCATATATTTT,TRBJ1-3,once,TRBV6-5,-
CASSTDTDQETQYF,TGTGCCAGCAGCACTGACACAGACCAAGAGACCCAGTACTTC,TRBJ2-5,-,TRBV11-2,-
CASSIRGESWNEQFF,TGTGCCAGTAGTATCCGTGGGGAGTCGTGGAATGAGCAGTTCTTC,TRBJ2-1,-,TRBV19,-
CASSDGTGGNIQYF,TGTGCCAGCAGTGACGGGACAGGGGGAAACATTCAGTACTTC,TRBJ2-4,-,TRBV6-4,TRBD1
CAWRRGDRVISDYNEQFF,TGTGCCTGGAGAAGAGGGGACAGGGTCATTTCTGATTACAATGAGCAGTTCTTC,TRBJ2-1,-,TRBV30,TRBD1
CASSIELARYEQYF,TGTGCCAGTAGTATAGAACTAGCGCGCTACGAGCAGTACTTC,TRBJ2-7,few,TRBV19,TRBD2
CAWRFGGGLTEAFF,TGTGCCTGGAGGTTCGGGGGGGGTCTCACTGAAGCTTTCTTT,TRBJ1-1,-,TRBV30,-
CASSQDRAPDQPQHF,TGTGCCAGCTCCCAGGACAGGGCCCCGGATCAGCCCCAGCATTTT,TRBJ1-5,-,TRBV2,TRBD1
CASSSTGPPLNTEAFF,TGTGCCAGCAGTTCGACAGGGCCTCCATTGAACACTGAAGCTTTCTTT,TRBJ1-1,-,TRBV28,TRBD1
CASTLSPNTEAFF,TGTGCCAGCACTCTAAGCCCGAACACTGAAGCTTTCTTT,TRBJ1-1,-,TRBV2,-
CASGLGGSGSHTGELFF,TGTGCCAGCGGCCTGGGGGGTAGCGGGTCCCACACCGGGGAGCTGTTTTTT,TRBJ2-2,-,TRBV11-3,TRBD2
CASSQEARRYNSPLHF,TGCGCCAGCAGCCAAGAAGCGAGGCGGTATAATTCACCCCTCCACTTT,TRBJ1-6,few,TRBV4-1,-
CASSESGGRAYEQYF,TGCGCCAGCAGTGAGTCCGGCGGGAGGGCCTACGAGCAGTACTTC,TRBJ2-7,-,TRBV10-2,TRBD2
CASIGSLSEATEAFF,TGTGCCAGCATCGGGAGCCTGTCGGAGGCCACTGAAGCTTTCTTT,TRBJ1-1,-,TRBV2,-
CARVLWEAGGYTF,TGTGCCAGAGTCCTTTGGGAAGCGGGTGGCTACACCTTC,TRBJ1-2,-,TRBV28,-
CAGDQAGPNSPLHF,TGTGCCGGTGACCAGGCGGGGCCTAATTCACCCCTCCACTTT,TRBJ1-6,-,TRBV30,-
CASSPGQGAAGANVLTF,TGTGCCAGCAGTCCAGGACAGGGGGCAGCTGGGGCCAACGTCCTGACTTTC,TRBJ2-6,-,TRBV27,TRBD1
CASSLGWTYGYTF,TGTGCCAGCAGCCTCGGATGGACTTATGGCTACACCTTC,TRBJ1-2,once,TRBV6-5,-
CASRAGGYGTEAFF,TGTGCCAGCAGGGCGGGGGGCTATGGAACTGAAGCTTTCTTT,TRBJ1-1,-,TRBV5-6,-
CASSLTPEGQTTQETQYF,TGCGCCAGCAGCCTCACCCCAGAGGGACAGACGACTCAAGAGACCCAGTACTTC,TRBJ2-5,-,TRBV5-1,TRBD1
CAWSGSEYNEQFF,TGTGCCTGGAGCGGTAGCGAGTACAATGAGCAGTTCTTC,TRBJ2-1,few,TRBV30,-
CASKASANNEQFF,TGTGCCAGCAAAGCGTCCGCGAACAATGAGCAGTTCTTC,TRBJ2-1,-,TRBV2,-
CASSLSAAGGFTDTQYF,TGTGCCAGCAGTTTATCGGCAGCGGGGGGATTCACAGATACGCAGTATTTT,TRBJ2-3,-,TRBV28,TRBD2
CASSLDQGGLAGNTIYF,TGCGCCAGCAGCTTGGATCAGGGAGGTCTGGCTGGAAACACCATATATTTT,TRBJ1-3,-,TRBV5-1,-
CASSLISGFNEQFF,TGTGCCAGCAGCTTAATTTCCGGGTTTAATGAGCAGTTCTTC,TRBJ2-1,-,TRBV7-9,-
CASSVGTVPYNEQFF,TGTGCCAGCAGCGTGGGGACTGTTCCCTACAATGAGCAGTTCTTC,TRBJ2-1,-,TRBV11-3,-
CASGLGVIDEQFF,TGTGCCAGCGGCTTAGGGGTAATCGATGAGCAGTTCTTC,TRBJ2-1,-,TRBV27,-
CASSSTMTSYEQYF,TGTGCCAGCAGTTCCACTATGACTAGTTACGAGCAGTACTTC,TRBJ2-7,few,TRBV27,-
CAWRRQGGTEAFF,TGTGCCTGGAGAAGACAGGGAGGCACTGAAGCTTTCTTT,TRBJ1-1,few,TRBV30,TRBD1
CATSTTAGGPNEQFF,TGTGCCACCAGCACAACGGCGGGAGGGCCGAATGAGCAGTTCTTC,TRBJ2-1,-,TRBV15,TRBD2
CASSDRWHEQFF,TGTGCCAGCAGTGACAGGTGGCATGAGCAGTTCTTC,TRBJ2-1,few,TRBV6-6,-
CASSFPLKESKNIQYF,TGTGCCAGCAGTTTCCCTTTGAAAGAGTCCAAAAACATTCAGTACTTC,TRBJ2-4,-,TRBV28,-
CASSYQGVSYNSPLHF,TGTGCCAGCAGTTACCAAGGGGTCTCCTATAATTCACCCCTCCACTTT,TRBJ1-6,-,TRBV6-5,-
CASSYGTGGTEAFF,TGTGCCAGCAGTTACGGGACAGGGGGCACTGAAGCTTTCTTT,TRBJ1-1,-,TRBV6-5,TRBD1
CAISEGQAPDTQYF,TGTGCCATCAGTGAGGGACAGGCTCCAGATACGCAGTATTTT,TRBJ2-3,-,TRBV10-3,TRBD1
CASSLEGDTQYF,TGTGCCAGCAGTTTGGAGGGAGATACGCAGTATTTT,TRBJ2-3,-,TRBV28,-
CASRVGTGTTGELFF,TGTGCCAGCAGAGTCGGGACAGGGACCACCGGGGAGCTGTTTTTT,TRBJ2-2,-,TRBV6-4,TRBD1
CASSFAIPQGLRSTDTQYF,TGTGCCAGCAGTTTCGCAATACCTCAGGGTCTCCGTAGCACAGATACGCAGTATTTT,TRBJ2-3,-,TRBV28,-
CASSQRQGSGQETQYF,TGTGCCAGCAGCCAGAGACAGGGGTCGGGCCAAGAGACCCAGTACTTC,TRBJ2-5,-,TRBV9,TRBD1
CASSLGREQYF,TGTGCCAGCAGCTTGGGGCGCGAGCAGTACTTC,TRBJ2-7,-,TRBV7-6,-
CASKRTDGYGYTF,TGTGCCAGCAAGAGGACAGATGGCTATGGCTACACCTTC,TRBJ1-2,-,TRBV6-5,-
CASRVSSYNSPLHF,TGTGCCAGCAGGGTGAGCTCCTATAATTCACCCCTCCACTTT,TRBJ1-6,-,TRBV28,-
CASSLDRGTQPQHF,TGTGCCAGCAGTTTAGACAGGGGGACTCAGCCCCAGCATTTT,TRBJ1-5,few,TRBV28,TRBD1
CSVEVTAGRTEAFF,TGCAGCGTTGAAGTAACTGCAGGGAGGACTGAAGCTTTCTTT,TRBJ1-1,once,TRBV29-1,-
CASGVPGNTEAFF,TGTGCTAGTGGTGTCCCAGGGAACACTGAAGCTTTCTTT,TRBJ1-1,-,TRBV12-5,-
CAWRDPGQSTDTQYF,TGTGCCTGGCGTGACCCGGGACAGTCCACAGATACGCAGTATTTT,TRBJ2-3,-,TRBV30,TRBD1
CASSEPQVLGHYEQYF,TGTGCCAGCAGTGAACCGCAGGTTCTAGGACACTACGAGCAGTACTTC,TRBJ2-7,-,TRBV25-1,-